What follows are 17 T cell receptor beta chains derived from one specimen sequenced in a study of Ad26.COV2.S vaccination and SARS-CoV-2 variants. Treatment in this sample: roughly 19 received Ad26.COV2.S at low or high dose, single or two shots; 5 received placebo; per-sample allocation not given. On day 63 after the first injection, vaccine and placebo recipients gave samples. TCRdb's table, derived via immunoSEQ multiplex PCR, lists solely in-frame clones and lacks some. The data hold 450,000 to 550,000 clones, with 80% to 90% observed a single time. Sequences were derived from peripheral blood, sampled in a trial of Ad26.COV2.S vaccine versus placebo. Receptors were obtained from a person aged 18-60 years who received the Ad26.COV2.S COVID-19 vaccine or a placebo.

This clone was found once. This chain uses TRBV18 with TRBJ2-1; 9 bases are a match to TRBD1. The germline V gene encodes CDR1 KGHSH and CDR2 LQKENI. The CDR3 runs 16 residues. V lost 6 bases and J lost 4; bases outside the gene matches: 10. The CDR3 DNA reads TGTGCCAGCTCCCCCTTGGGACAGGGAAAGTACAATGAGCAGTTCTTC. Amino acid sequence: CASSPLGQGKYNEQFF.

CDR3 sequence reads: CASSYSENKYF. The CDR3, as DNA: TGTGCCAGCAGTTACTCGGAGAATAAGTACTTC. V is TRBV6-6 and J is TRBJ2-7, with no clear D. This CDR3 region has 11 residues. Trimming removed 0 bases at V and 11 bases at J, with 8 bases between. Germline CDR1 and CDR2: MNHNY and SVGAGI (reference sequence).

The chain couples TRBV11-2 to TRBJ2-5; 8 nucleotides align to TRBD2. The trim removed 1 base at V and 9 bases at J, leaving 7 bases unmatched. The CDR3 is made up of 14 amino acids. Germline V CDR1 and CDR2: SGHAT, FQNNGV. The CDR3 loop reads CASSLVVVAGSQYF. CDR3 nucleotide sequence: TGTGCCAGCAGCTTAGTTGTGGTAGCGGGGTCCCAGTACTTC.

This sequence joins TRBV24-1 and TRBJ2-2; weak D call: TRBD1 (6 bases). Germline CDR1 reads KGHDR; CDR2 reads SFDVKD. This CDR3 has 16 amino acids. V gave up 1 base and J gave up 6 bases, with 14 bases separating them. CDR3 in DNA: TGTGCCACCAGTGATTTCCAAGGACAGATCCCCGGGGAGCTGTTTTTT. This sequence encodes CATSDFQGQIPGELFF.

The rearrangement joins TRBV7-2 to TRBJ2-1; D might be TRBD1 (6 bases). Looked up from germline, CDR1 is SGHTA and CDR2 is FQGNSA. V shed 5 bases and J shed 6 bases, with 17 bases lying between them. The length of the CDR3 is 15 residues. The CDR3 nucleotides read TGTGCCAGCAGCCCCCGCGGAGGACAGTTCAATGAGCAGTTCTTC. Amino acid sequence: CASSPRGGQFNEQFF.

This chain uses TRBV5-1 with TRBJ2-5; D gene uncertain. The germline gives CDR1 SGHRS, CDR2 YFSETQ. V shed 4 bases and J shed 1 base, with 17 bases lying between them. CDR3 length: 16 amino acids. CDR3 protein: CASSTGGSGIQETQYF. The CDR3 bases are TGCGCCAGCAGCACCGGTGGTAGTGGGATCCAAGAGACCCAGTACTTC.

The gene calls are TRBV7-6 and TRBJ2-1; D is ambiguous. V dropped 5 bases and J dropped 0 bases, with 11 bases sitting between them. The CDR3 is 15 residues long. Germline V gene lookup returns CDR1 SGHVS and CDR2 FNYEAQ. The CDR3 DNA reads TGTGCCAGCAGCACCGGACCGTTCTCCTACAATGAGCAGTTCTTC. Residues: CASSTGPFSYNEQFF. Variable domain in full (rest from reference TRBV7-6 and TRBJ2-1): GAGVSQSPRYKVTKRGQDVALRCDPISGHVSLYWYRQALGQGPEFLTYFNYEAQQDKSGLPNDRFSAERPEGSISTLTIQRTEQRDSAMYRCASSTGPFSYNEQFFGPGTRLTVL.

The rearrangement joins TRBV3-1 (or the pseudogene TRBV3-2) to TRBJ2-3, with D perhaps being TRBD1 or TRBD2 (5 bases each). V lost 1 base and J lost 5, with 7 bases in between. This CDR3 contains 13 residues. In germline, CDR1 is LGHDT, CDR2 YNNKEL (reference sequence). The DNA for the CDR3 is TGTGCCAGCAGCCAAGTGGGGGAAGATACGCAGTATTTT. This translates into CASSQVGEDTQYF.

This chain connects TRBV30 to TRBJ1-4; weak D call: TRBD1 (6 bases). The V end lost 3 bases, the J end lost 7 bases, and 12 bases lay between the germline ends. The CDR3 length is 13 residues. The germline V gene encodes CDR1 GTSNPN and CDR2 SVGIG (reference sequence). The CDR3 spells CAWRGGGPEKLFF. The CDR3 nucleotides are TGTGCCTGGAGGGGAGGGGGTCCTGAAAAACTGTTTTTT.

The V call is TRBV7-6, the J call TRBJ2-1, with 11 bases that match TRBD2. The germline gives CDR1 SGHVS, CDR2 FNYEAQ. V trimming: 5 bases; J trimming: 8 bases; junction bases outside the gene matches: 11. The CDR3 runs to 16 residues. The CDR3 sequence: CASSLTSGRFFDEQFF. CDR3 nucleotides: TGTGCCAGCAGCCTTACTAGCGGGAGATTTTTCGATGAGCAGTTCTTC.

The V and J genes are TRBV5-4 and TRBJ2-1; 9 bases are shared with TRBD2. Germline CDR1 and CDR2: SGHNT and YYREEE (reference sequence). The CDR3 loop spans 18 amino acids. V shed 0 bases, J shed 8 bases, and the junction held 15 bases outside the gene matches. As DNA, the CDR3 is TGTGCCAGCAGCTTGGACGCTAGCGGGACGCTCATAGTTCATGAGCAGTTCTTC. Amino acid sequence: CASSLDASGTLIVHEQFF.

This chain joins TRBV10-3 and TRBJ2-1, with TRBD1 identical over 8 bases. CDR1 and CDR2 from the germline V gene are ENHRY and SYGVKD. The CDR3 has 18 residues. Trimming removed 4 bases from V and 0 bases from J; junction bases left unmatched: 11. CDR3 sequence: CAISGLGQAKSSYNEQFF. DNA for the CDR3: TGTGCCATCAGTGGTTTGGGACAGGCAAAAAGCTCCTACAATGAGCAGTTCTTC.

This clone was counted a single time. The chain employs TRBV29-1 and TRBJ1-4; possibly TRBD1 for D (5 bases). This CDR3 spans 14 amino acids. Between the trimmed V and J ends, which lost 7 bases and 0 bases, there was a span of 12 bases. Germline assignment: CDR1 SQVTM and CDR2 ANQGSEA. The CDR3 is CSAQRGATNEKLFF. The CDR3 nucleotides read TGCAGCGCGCAACGGGGGGCAACTAATGAAAAACTGTTTTTT.

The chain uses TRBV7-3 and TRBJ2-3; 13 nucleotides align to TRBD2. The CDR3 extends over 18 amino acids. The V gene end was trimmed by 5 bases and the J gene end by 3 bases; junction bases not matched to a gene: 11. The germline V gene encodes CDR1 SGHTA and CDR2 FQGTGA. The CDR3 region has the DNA TGTGCCAGCAGCCAAGAGCGGACTAGCGGGAGTGGTACAGATACGCAGTATTTT. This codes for CASSQERTSGSGTDTQYF.

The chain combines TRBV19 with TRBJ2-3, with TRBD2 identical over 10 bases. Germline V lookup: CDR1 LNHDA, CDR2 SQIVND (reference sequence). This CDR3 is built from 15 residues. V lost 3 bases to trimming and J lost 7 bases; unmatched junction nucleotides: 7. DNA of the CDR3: TGTGCCAGTAGTATCCTAGCGGGAGTGGCGAATACGCAGTATTTT. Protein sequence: CASSILAGVANTQYF.

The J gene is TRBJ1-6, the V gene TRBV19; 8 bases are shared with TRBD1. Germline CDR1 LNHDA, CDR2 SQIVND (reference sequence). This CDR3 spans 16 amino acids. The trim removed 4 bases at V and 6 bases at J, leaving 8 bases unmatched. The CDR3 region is CASSTAGGASNSPLHF. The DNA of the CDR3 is TGTGCCAGTAGTACAGCAGGGGGCGCGAGTAATTCACCCCTCCACTTT.

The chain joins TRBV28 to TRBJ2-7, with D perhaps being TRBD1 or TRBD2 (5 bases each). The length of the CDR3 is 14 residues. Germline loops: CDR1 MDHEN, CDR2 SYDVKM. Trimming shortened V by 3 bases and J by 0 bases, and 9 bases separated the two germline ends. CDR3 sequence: CASSFSGPSYEQYF. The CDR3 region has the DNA TGTGCCAGCAGTTTTTCGGGGCCCTCCTACGAGCAGTACTTC.